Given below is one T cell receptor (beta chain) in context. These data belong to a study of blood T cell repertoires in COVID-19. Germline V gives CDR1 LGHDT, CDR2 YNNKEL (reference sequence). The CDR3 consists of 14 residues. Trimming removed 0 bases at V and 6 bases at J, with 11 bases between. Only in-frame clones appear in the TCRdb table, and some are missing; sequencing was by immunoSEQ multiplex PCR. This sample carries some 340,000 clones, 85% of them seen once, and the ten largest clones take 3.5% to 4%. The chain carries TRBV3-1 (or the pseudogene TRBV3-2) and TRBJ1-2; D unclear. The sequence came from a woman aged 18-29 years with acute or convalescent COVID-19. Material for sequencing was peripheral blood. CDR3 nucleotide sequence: TGTGCCAGCAGCCAAGATTGGGGAGTAGATGGCTACACCTTC. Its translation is CASSQDWGVDGYTF.